These 6 T cell receptor beta chains were sequenced from one sample in a study of blood T cell repertoires in COVID-19 (dated by TCRdb to the early 2020s). Receptor amplification or capture employed the immunoSEQ multiplex PCR assay. What TCRdb holds here is the immuneACCESS table cut down to in-frame rearrangements. Part of the clones is not present; checked against another copy, under half of the missing clones reflect an unresolved V gene, and the others are unexplained. The sample data list about 260,000 clones, and 86% of these were observed just once. The ten biggest clones cover around 2.1% of the sample. Sequenced: PBMCs or T cells enriched from blood (not recorded which). These receptors came from a woman between 50 and 59 years old who had recovered from COVID-19.

For the CDR3, the DNA is TGCGCCAGCAGCTATCGGGTTGAGAAGGAGGTTCAGCCCCAGCATTTT. Residues: CASSYRVEKEVQPQHF. The gene calls are TRBV5-1 and TRBJ1-5; no definite D call. The CDR3 totals 16 residues. V lost 3 bases and J lost 6, with 19 bases in between. Germline assignment: CDR1 SGHRS and CDR2 YFSETQ.

This chain connects TRBV7-2 to TRBJ2-7; 13 bases are shared with TRBD2. Losses at the gene ends were 5 bases for V and 2 bases for J; bases not matched to a gene: 6. The CDR3 consists of 16 residues. Germline V gene data show CDR1 as SGHTA and CDR2 as FQGNSA. CDR3 protein: CASSPGTSGAPYEQYF. The CDR3 nucleotides read TGTGCCAGCAGCCCCGGGACTAGCGGGGCCCCCTACGAGCAGTACTTC.

The DNA for the CDR3 is TGTGCGACTAGCGATAGCACAGATACGCAGTATTTT. This translates into CATSDSTDTQYF. This rearrangement joins TRBV7-9 to TRBJ2-3; TRBD2 matches 8 bases. The length of the CDR3 is 12 residues. The germline gives CDR1 SEHNR, CDR2 FQNEAQ (reference sequence).

The V call is TRBV6-2 or TRBV6-3, the J call TRBJ1-5; weak D call: TRBD1 (5 bases). This CDR3 comprises 15 residues. Germline lookup yields CDR1 MNHEY and CDR2 SVGEGT. V was clipped by 5 bases and J by 4 bases, with 15 bases between them. Written as DNA, the CDR3 is TGTGCCAGCAGTCCCCAGGGCAGGGCGAATCAGCCCCAGCATTTT. It specifies CASSPQGRANQPQHF.

The rearrangement links TRBV7-8 to TRBJ2-1, with TRBD1 identical over 7 bases. From germline, CDR1 is SGHVS and CDR2 FQNEAQ. J lost 2 bases, V lost 4 bases, and 5 bases had no gene match. CDR3 length: 15 residues. CDR3 in DNA: TGTGCCAGCAGCTCGAGGGGGCGAGCCTACAATGAGCAGTTCTTC. It specifies CASSSRGRAYNEQFF.

J is TRBJ1-1 and V is TRBV7-6; D is ambiguous. V was clipped by 6 bases and J by 0 bases, with 5 bases between them. Germline-derived CDR1 and CDR2 are SGHVS and FNYEAQ. There are 12 residues in the CDR3. The CDR3 DNA follows: TGTGCCAGCAGAAGCCTGAACACTGAAGCTTTCTTT. It codes for CASRSLNTEAFF.